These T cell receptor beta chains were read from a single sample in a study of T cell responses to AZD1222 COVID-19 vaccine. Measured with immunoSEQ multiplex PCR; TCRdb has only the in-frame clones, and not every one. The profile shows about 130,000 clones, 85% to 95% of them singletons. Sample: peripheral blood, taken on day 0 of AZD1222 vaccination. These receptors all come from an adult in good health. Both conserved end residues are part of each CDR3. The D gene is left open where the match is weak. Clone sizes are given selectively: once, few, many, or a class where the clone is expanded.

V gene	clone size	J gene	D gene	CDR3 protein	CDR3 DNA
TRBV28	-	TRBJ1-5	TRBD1	CASSLWSQGGFQPQHF	TGTGCCAGCAGTTTATGGAGTCAGGGGGGATTTCAGCCCCAGCATTTT
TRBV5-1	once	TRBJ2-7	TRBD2	CASSRLAGGSEGEQYF	TGCGCCAGCAGCCGACTAGCGGGAGGCAGCGAGGGGGAGCAGTACTTC
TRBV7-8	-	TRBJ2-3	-	CASGTPVNSPDTQYF	TGTGCCAGCGGAACCCCAGTGAATAGCCCAGATACGCAGTATTTT
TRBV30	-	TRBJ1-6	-	CAWSVASRSPLHF	TGTGCCTGGAGTGTGGCTTCCAGGTCACCCCTCCACTTT
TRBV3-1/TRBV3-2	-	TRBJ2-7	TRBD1	CASSQDRTGRGEQYF	TGTGCCAGCAGCCAAGACAGGACAGGGCGGGGCGAGCAGTACTTC
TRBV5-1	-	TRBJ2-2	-	CASSLASHAAGELFF	TGCGCCAGCAGCTTGGCCAGCCATGCGGCCGGGGAGCTGTTTTTT
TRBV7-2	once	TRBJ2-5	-	CASSSSNFQETQYF	TGTGCCAGCAGCAGCTCGAACTTTCAAGAGACCCAGTACTTC
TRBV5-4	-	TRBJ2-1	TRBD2	CASSSLTSGRGEQFF	TGTGCCAGCAGCTCCCTTACTAGCGGGAGGGGTGAGCAGTTCTTC
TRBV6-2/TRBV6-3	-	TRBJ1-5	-	CASSYWGVMSTNQPQHF	TGTGCCAGCAGTTACTGGGGGGTTATGAGCACTAATCAGCCCCAGCATTTT
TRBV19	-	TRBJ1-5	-	CASTGQSRYHSNQPQHF	TGTGCCAGTACCGGCCAATCCCGCTACCATAGCAATCAGCCCCAGCATTTT
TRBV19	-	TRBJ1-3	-	CASSLEVSGNTIYF	TGTGCCAGTAGTTTGGAGGTCTCTGGAAACACCATATATTTT
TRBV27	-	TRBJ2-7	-	CASSWAVSYEQYF	TGTGCCAGCAGTTGGGCGGTTAGTTACGAGCAGTACTTC
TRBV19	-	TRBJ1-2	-	CASSMGQEGGYTF	TGTGCCAGTAGTATGGGGCAGGAAGGTGGCTACACCTTC
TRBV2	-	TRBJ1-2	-	CASSGQTDRNYGYTF	TGTGCCAGCAGTGGTCAGACCGACAGGAACTATGGCTACACCTTC
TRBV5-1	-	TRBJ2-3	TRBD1	CASSLGQGGPTDTQYF	TGCGCCAGCAGCTTGGGACAGGGGGGACCCACAGATACGCAGTATTTT
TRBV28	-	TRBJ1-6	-	CASRPGDRYNSPLHF	TGTGCCAGCAGACCAGGGGATCGCTATAATTCACCCCTCCACTTT
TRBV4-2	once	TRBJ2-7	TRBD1	CASSPHYPGGSYEQYF	TGTGCCAGCAGCCCTCACTATCCAGGGGGCTCCTACGAGCAGTACTTC
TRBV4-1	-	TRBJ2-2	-	CASSQGWAGELFF	TGCGCCAGCAGCCAAGGTTGGGCCGGGGAGCTGTTTTTT
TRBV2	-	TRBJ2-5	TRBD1	CASRRGTGGGETQYF	TGTGCCAGCCGACGCGGGACAGGGGGAGGAGAGACCCAGTACTTC
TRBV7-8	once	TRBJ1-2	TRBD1	CASSSERQGVNYGYTF	TGTGCCAGCAGCTCAGAAAGACAGGGGGTTAACTATGGCTACACCTTC
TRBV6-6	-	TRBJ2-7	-	CASRLSLPGYEQYF	TGTGCCAGCAGGTTAAGTTTACCGGGATACGAGCAGTACTTC
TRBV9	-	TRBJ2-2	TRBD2	CASSELAGATGELFF	TGTGCCAGCAGCGAACTAGCGGGAGCCACCGGGGAGCTGTTTTTT
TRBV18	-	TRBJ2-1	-	CASSLGHLYNEQFF	TGTGCCAGCTCGCTGGGACACCTCTACAATGAGCAGTTCTTC
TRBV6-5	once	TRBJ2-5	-	CASSRASSGGETQYF	TGTGCCAGCAGTCGGGCCTCCTCAGGCGGGGAGACCCAGTACTTC
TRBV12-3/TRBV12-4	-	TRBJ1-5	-	CASSAFNQPQHF	TGTGCCAGCAGTGCGTTTAATCAGCCCCAGCATTTT
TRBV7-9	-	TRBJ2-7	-	CASSRDRDNPRMDEQYF	TGTGCCAGCAGCCGTGATCGGGACAATCCTAGGATGGACGAGCAGTACTTC
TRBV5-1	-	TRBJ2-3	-	CASSFPVGATDTQYF	TGCGCCAGCAGCTTTCCAGTCGGGGCGACAGATACGCAGTATTTT
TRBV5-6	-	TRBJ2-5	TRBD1	CASSLFGTGDLYQETQYF	TGTGCCAGCAGCTTGTTCGGGACAGGGGACCTGTACCAAGAGACCCAGTACTTC
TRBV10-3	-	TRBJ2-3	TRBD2	CAISVERESTDTQYF	TGTGCCATCAGTGTAGAGCGGGAGAGCACAGATACGCAGTATTTT
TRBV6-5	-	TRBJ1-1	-	CASSRRGKAFF	TGTGCCAGCAGCAGACGGGGTAAAGCTTTCTTT
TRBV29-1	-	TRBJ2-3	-	CSAHIRDSSDTQYF	TGCAGCGCCCATATCCGGGACTCCTCAGATACGCAGTATTTT
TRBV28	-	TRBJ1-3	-	CASRPTSSGNTIYF	TGTGCCAGCAGACCTACAAGCTCTGGAAACACCATATATTTT
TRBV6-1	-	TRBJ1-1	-	CASSEAALRAFF	TGTGCCAGCAGTGAAGCGGCCTTGAGGGCTTTCTTT
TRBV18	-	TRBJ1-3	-	CASSPGQNSGNTIYF	TGTGCCAGCTCACCAGGACAAAACTCTGGAAACACCATATATTTT
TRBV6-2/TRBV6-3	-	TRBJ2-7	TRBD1	CASSYGGQSYEQYF	TGTGCCAGCAGTTACGGGGGACAGAGCTACGAGCAGTACTTC
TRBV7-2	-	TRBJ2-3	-	CASSPQSRSTDTQYF	TGTGCCAGCAGCCCGCAATCTCGGAGCACAGATACGCAGTATTTT
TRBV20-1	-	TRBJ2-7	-	CSARDISEQYF	TGCAGTGCTAGAGATATATCCGAGCAGTACTTC
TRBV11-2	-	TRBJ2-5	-	CASSSRQPQETQYF	TGTGCCAGCAGCTCCCGACAGCCCCAAGAGACCCAGTACTTC
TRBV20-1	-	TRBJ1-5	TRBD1	CSASDAGQIVYSNQPQHF	TGCAGTGCTAGTGATGCGGGACAGATCGTATATAGCAATCAGCCCCAGCATTTT
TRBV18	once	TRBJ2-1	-	CASSPESRVYNEQFF	TGTGCCAGCTCGCCAGAGTCTAGGGTCTACAATGAGCAGTTCTTC
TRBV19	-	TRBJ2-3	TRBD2	CASTSGRLDTQYF	TGTGCCAGTACCAGCGGGAGATTAGATACGCAGTATTTT
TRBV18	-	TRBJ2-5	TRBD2	CASSPPGLAEETQYF	TGTGCCAGCTCCCCACCGGGACTAGCGGAAGAGACCCAGTACTTC
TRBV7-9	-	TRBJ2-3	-	CASSSQDTQYF	TGTGCCAGCAGCTCCCAAGATACGCAGTATTTT
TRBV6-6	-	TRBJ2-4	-	CASSYSRLDGIQYF	TGTGCCAGCAGTTACTCGCGACTAGATGGCATTCAGTACTTC
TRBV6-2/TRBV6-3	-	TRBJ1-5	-	CASSLKGYQPQHF	TGTGCCAGCAGTCTCAAGGGGTATCAGCCCCAGCATTTT
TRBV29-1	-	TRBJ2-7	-	CSVDAGDYEQYF	TGCAGCGTTGATGCCGGAGACTACGAGCAGTACTTC
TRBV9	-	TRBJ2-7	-	CASSAPGRDYEQYF	TGTGCCAGCAGCGCGCCGGGACGGGACTACGAGCAGTACTTC
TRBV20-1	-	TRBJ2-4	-	CSASGPGDIQYF	TGCAGTGCTAGTGGTCCGGGGGACATTCAGTACTTC
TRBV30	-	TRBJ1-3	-	CAWSRAGGNTIYF	TGTGCCTGGAGCAGAGCAGGAGGAAACACCATATATTTT
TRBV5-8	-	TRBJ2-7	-	CASSLDRVYEQYF	TGTGCCAGCAGCTTGGACAGGGTCTACGAGCAGTACTTC
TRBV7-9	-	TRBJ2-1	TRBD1	CASSLVPDRKQFF	TGTGCCAGCAGCTTAGTCCCGGACAGGAAGCAGTTCTTC
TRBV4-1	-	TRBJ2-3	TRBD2	CASSHPGGLAGGSDTQYF	TGCGCCAGCAGCCATCCCGGGGGACTAGCGGGAGGGTCAGATACGCAGTATTTT
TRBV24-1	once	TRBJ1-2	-	CATSDSSGTSGYTF	TGTGCCACCAGTGATTCATCCGGGACCTCGGGCTACACCTTC